This T cell receptor beta chain was observed in a study of T cells expressing NK-cell markers. Study overall: Sorted CD3+CD56+NKG2C+, CD3+CD56+NKG2C- and CD3+CD56-NKG2C+ T cells supplied TCR beta repertoires. HCMV seropositivity characterized seven of the eight sequenced donors, and seronegativity one.

The CDR3 sequence is 14 residues long. Germline lookup yields CDR1 MNHEY and CDR2 SVGEGT. Study-level points and caveats: The study found dominant NKG2C+ clonotypes at about 1.0-7.5% of CD8+ T cells in about six donors. Once again these clonotypes came out on top in the CD3+CD56-NKG2C+ fraction of a few donors.

TCRdb re-called the 5' RACE reads and catalogs CDR3 proteins one per entry, DNA excluded. The table for this sample gives about 550,000 distinct CDR3 sequences. Concerning this clonotype itself: The antigen is unknown.

The chain links TRBV6-2 or TRBV6-3 to TRBJ2-1; TCRdb's D call, TRBD1, is unchecked because there is no DNA. Sequenced input: blood T cells: a sorted CD56 or NKG2C T cell subset, CD4+ or CD8+ T cells, or bulk PBMC T cells (not recorded which). The source of this sequence is a man aged 18 to 30 in good health. CDR3 loop: CASRRPGLAHEQFF.